These 12 T cell receptor beta chains share one sample of origin, sequenced in a study of cytomegalovirus exposure and HLA in healthy donors (dated by TCRdb to about 2017). The method behind the library was the immunoSEQ multiplex PCR assay. For the multiplex PCR, a mixture combining 60 forward primers for TCR Vbeta segments and 13 reverse primers for TCR Jbeta segments was used. Drawn from immuneACCESS, this table holds only the in-frame rearrangements with V and J called that TCRdb kept. Clones are partly lost; checked studies trace under half to an unresolved V gene and leave the rest unexplained. The sample table lists approximately 150,000 clones, about four fifths of them with a count of one. The ten largest account for around 5% of the sample. The sequencing input was PBMCs. The receptor set was obtained from a girl aged 10-17 years in good health and CMV-seropositive.

The chain recombines TRBV7-6 with TRBJ1-3, with 8 bases matching TRBD1. CDR1 and CDR2 (germline): SGHVS, FNYEAQ. The ends lost 0 bases at V and 2 bases at J; junction bases unmatched: 12. The CDR3 is 19 amino acids. The CDR3 region is CASSLAATSGGYAGNTIYF. CDR3 nucleotides: TGTGCCAGCAGCTTAGCCGCGACCTCAGGGGGCTACGCTGGAAACACCATATATTTT.

The chain recombines TRBV7-2 with TRBJ1-1, with 8 bases matching TRBD1. This CDR3 comprises 15 residues. Germline CDR1 SGHTA, CDR2 FQGNSA. V lost 3 bases to trimming and J lost 6 bases; unmatched junction nucleotides: 9. CDR3 sequence reads: CASSLGRGRGAEAFF. The CDR3 nucleotides are TGTGCCAGCAGCTTGGGCAGGGGGCGAGGGGCTGAAGCTTTCTTT. The full variable domain, in which reference TRBV7-2 and TRBJ1-1 provide the parts outside the CDR3, is GAGVSQSPSNKVTEKGKDVELRCDPISGHTALYWYRQSLGQGLEFLIYFQGNSAPDKSGLPSDRFSAERTGGSVSTLTIQRTQQEDSAVYLCASSLGRGRGAEAFFGQGTRLTVV.

V gene TRBV9 combines with J gene TRBJ1-2, with D possibly being TRBD1 (6 bases). The CDR3 is made up of 14 amino acids. V lost 4 bases and J 6 bases, leaving 16 bases between the germline ends. Germline V gene data show CDR1 as SGDLS and CDR2 as YYNGEE. CDR3 amino acids: CASSPSRGANGYTF. CDR3 coding DNA: TGTGCCAGCAGCCCCTCCCGGGGGGCGAATGGCTACACCTTC. The whole variable domain, filled in from reference TRBV9 and TRBJ1-2, reads DSGVTQTPKHLITATGQRVTLRCSPRSGDLSVYWYQQSLDQGLQFLIQYYNGEERAKGNILERFSAQQFPDLHSELNLSSLELGDSALYFCASSPSRGANGYTFGSGTRLTVV.

This clone occurred once. This chain joins TRBV18 and TRBJ1-5; D is possibly TRBD1 (5 bases). V lost 5 bases to trimming and J lost 3 bases, with 14 bases between them. The CDR3 contains 15 residues. CDR1 is KGHSH and CDR2 is LQKENI in the germline V gene. CDR3 nucleotide sequence: TGTGCCAGCTCAACCGGGGGGATGGTCAATCAGCCCCAGCATTTT. This gives the protein CASSTGGMVNQPQHF.

The chain carries TRBV10-3 and TRBJ1-2; possible D gene TRBD1, 5 bases. The CDR3 is 17 residues long. Germline values: CDR1 ENHRY, CDR2 SYGVKD. Between the trimmed V and J ends, which lost 3 bases and 8 bases, there was a span of 25 bases. Written as DNA, the CDR3 is TGTGCCATCAGTGATTGGCCTTCACAGGCCCTAATAAAAGGCTACACCTTC. This encodes CAISDWPSQALIKGYTF.

J is TRBJ2-1 and V is TRBV7-6, with D possibly matching TRBD2 (5 bases). This CDR3 is 15 amino acids long. Germline CDR1 SGHVS, CDR2 FNYEAQ. Between the trimmed V and J ends, which lost 1 base and 0 bases, there was a span of 7 bases. CDR3 sequence: CASSLGSGSYNEQFF. The DNA of the CDR3 is TGTGCCAGCAGCTTAGGGAGCGGCTCCTACAATGAGCAGTTCTTC. Variable domain in full (rest from reference TRBV7-6 and TRBJ2-1): GAGVSQSPRYKVTKRGQDVALRCDPISGHVSLYWYRQALGQGPEFLTYFNYEAQQDKSGLPNDRFSAERPEGSISTLTIQRTEQRDSAMYRCASSLGSGSYNEQFFGPGTRLTVL.

The chain has TRBV7-9 and TRBJ1-1; D perhaps matches TRBD1 (6 bases). The CDR3 has 12 residues. Germline V gene data show CDR1 as SEHNR and CDR2 as FQNEAQ (reference sequence). The V gene lost 2 bases and the J gene lost 6 bases, with 7 bases spanning the gap. The CDR3 sequence: CASSLWGPEAFF. The DNA for the CDR3 is TGTGCCAGCAGCTTATGGGGGCCTGAAGCTTTCTTT.

The V and J genes are TRBV19 and TRBJ1-1; the D is unclear. Trimming took off 10 bases at V and 4 bases at J, with 16 bases between the two ends. The CDR3 consists of 13 residues. Germline CDR1 and CDR2: LNHDA and SQIVND (reference sequence). The CDR3 protein is CATSNIGSTEAFF. The CDR3 DNA reads TGTGCCACTTCTAACATAGGGAGCACTGAAGCTTTCTTT.

The rearrangement uses TRBV15 and TRBJ2-5; 7 nucleotides agree with TRBD1. Looked up from germline, CDR1 is LNHNV and CDR2 is YYDKDF (reference sequence). The V and J ends lost 5 bases and 6 bases, in that order; junction bases with no gene match: 6. This CDR3 region has 13 residues. CDR3 bases: TGTGCCACCAGCGCAGGGGGAATAAAGACCCAGTACTTC. Its protein is CATSAGGIKTQYF.

The gene calls are TRBV6-1 and TRBJ2-5; a possible D gene is TRBD1 (6 bases). Trimming pared 1 base from V and 2 bases from J, leaving 14 bases between. Per the germline V gene, CDR1 is MNHNS and CDR2 is SASEGT. This CDR3 comprises 16 residues. The CDR3 DNA is TGTGCCAGCAGTGAAGGGGTAGGGGGAAGGCAAGAGACCCAGTACTTC. Translated: CASSEGVGGRQETQYF.

V usage is TRBV6-1 and J usage is TRBJ1-2, with 8 bases aligning to TRBD1. V shed 3 bases, J shed 7 bases, and the junction held 7 bases outside the gene matches. CDR3 length equals 14 residues. Looked up from germline, CDR1 is MNHNS and CDR2 is SASEGT. The DNA of the CDR3 is TGTGCCAGCAGTGAGGGCAGGGGGCGTCGTGGCTACACCTTC. Translating it yields CASSEGRGRRGYTF.

This clone was observed a few times. The rearrangement joins TRBV5-1 to TRBJ1-2; D is possibly TRBD1 (5 bases). Germline lookup yields CDR1 SGHRS and CDR2 YFSETQ. This CDR3 comprises 12 residues. Trimming left V 6 bases short and J 4 bases short, with 10 bases between. CDR3 sequence reads: CASKQGTYGYTF. The CDR3 DNA follows: TGCGCCAGCAAGCAGGGAACCTATGGCTACACCTTC. The whole variable domain, filled in from reference TRBV5-1 and TRBJ1-2, reads KAGVTQTPRYLIKTRGQQVTLSCSPISGHRSVSWYQQTPGQGLQFLFEYFSETQRNKGNFPGRFSGRQFSNSRSEMNVSTLELGDSALYLCASKQGTYGYTFGSGTRLTVV.